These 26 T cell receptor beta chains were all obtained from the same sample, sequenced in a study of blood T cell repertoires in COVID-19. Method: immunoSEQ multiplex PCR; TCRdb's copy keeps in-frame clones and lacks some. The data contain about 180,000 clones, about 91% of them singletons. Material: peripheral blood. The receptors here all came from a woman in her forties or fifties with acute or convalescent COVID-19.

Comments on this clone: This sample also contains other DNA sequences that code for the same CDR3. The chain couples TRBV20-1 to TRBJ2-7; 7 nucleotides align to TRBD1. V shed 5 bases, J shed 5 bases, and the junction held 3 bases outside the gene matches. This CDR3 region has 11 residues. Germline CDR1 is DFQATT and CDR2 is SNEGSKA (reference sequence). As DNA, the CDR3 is TGCAGTGCTCGGACAGGTGACGAGCAGTACTTC. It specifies CSARTGDEQYF.

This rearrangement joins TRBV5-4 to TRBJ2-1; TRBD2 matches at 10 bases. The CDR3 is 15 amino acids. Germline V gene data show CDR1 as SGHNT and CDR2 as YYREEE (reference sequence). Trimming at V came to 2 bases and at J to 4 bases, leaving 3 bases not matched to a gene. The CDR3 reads CASSFTSGAYNEQFF. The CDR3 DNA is TGTGCCAGCAGCTTCACTAGCGGGGCTTACAATGAGCAGTTCTTC.

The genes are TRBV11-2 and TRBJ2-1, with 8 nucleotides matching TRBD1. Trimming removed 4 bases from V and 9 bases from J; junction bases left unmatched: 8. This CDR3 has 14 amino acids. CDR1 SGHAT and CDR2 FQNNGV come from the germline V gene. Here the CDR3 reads CASSSGQGVGEQFF. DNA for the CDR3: TGTGCCAGCAGCTCCGGACAGGGAGTGGGTGAGCAGTTCTTC.

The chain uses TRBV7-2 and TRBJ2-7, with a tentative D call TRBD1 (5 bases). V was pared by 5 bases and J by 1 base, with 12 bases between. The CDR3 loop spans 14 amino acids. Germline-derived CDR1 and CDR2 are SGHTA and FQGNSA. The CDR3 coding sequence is TGTGCCAGCAGCCCCCAAGGGGCATCCTACGAGCAGTACTTC. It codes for CASSPQGASYEQYF.

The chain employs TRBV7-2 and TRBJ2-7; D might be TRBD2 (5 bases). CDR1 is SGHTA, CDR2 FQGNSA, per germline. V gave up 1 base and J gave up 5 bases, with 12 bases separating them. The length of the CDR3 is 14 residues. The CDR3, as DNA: TGTGCCAGCAGCTTAGGGCGTTCCGGGGACGAGCAGTACTTC. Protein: CASSLGRSGDEQYF.

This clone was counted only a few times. The CDR3 DNA sequence: TGTGCCAGTAGTCCATCATCTCAGGATACGCAGTATTTT. Amino acid sequence: CASSPSSQDTQYF. The chain is built from TRBV19 and TRBJ2-3, with no clear D. Between the trimmed V and J ends, which lost 5 bases and 6 bases, there was a span of 12 bases. CDR3 length: 13 residues. Germline lookup yields CDR1 LNHDA and CDR2 SQIVND (reference sequence).

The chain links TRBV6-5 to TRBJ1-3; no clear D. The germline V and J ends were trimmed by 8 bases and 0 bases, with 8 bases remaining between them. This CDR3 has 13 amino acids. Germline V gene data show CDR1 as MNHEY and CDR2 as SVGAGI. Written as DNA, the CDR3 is TGTGCCAGCTCTCTGAGCTCTGGAAACACCATATATTTT. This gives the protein CASSLSSGNTIYF.

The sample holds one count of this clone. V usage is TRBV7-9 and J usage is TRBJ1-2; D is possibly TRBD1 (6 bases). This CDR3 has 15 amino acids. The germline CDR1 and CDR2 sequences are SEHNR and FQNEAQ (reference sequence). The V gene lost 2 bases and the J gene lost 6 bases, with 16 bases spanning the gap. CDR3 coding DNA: TGTGCCAGCAGCTTAACCCAGGGGATTAGTAATGGCTACACCTTC. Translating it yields CASSLTQGISNGYTF.

The CDR3 is CSAAGLGEYEQYF. CDR3 nucleotides: TGCAGCGCGGCGGGCCTCGGGGAGTACGAGCAGTACTTC. The rearrangement joins TRBV29-1 to TRBJ2-7; possibly TRBD2 for D (5 bases). The CDR3 covers 13 residues. Germline-derived CDR1 and CDR2 are SQVTM and ANQGSEA. V was clipped by 7 bases and J by 4 bases, with 17 bases between them.

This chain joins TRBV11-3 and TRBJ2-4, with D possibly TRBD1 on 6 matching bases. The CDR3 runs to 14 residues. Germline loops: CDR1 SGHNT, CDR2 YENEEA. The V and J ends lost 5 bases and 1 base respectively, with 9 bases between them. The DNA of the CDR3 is TGTGCCAGCAGCATCGACAGGGCCAAAAACATTCAGTACTTC. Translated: CASSIDRAKNIQYF.

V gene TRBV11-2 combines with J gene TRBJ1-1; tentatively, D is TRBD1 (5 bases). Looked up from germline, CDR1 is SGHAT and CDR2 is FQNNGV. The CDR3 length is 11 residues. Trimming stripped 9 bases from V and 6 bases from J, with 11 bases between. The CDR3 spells CASQGRAEAFF. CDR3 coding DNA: TGTGCCAGTCAGGGAAGGGCTGAAGCTTTCTTT.

CDR3 sequence (DNA): TGTGCCACCAGTGGTTCCGGGACACAGGGTGTGTACGAGCAGTACTTC. Its translation: CATSGSGTQGVYEQYF. The chain is built from TRBV24-1 and TRBJ2-7, with a tentative D call TRBD1 (6 bases). Trimming shortened V by 5 bases and J by 4 bases, and 20 bases separated the two germline ends. Germline CDR1 is KGHDR and CDR2 is SFDVKD. The CDR3 totals 16 residues.

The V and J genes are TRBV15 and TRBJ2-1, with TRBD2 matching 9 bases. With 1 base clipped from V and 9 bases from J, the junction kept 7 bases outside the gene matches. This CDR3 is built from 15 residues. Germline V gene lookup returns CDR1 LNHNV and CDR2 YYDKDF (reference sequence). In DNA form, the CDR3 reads TGTGCCACCAGCAGAGCTCAGCGGGAGGTCGGTGAGCAGTTCTTC. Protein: CATSRAQREVGEQFF.

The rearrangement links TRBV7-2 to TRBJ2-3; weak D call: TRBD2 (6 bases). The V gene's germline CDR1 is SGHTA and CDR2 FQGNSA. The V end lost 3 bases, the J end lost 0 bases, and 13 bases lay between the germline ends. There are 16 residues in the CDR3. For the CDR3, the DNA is TGTGCCAGCAGCTTCATAGCGGAACCTAGCACAGATACGCAGTATTTT. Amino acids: CASSFIAEPSTDTQYF.

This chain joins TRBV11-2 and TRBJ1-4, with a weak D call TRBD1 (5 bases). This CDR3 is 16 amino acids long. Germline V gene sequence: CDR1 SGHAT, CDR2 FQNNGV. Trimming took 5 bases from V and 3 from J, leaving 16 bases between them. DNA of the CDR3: TGTGCCAGCAGCCCGACGTGGGGGGACTCTAATGAAAAACTGTTTTTT. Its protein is CASSPTWGDSNEKLFF. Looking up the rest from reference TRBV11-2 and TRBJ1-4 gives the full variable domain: EAGVAQSPRYKIIEKRQSVAFWCNPISGHATLYWYQQILGQGPKLLIQFQNNGVVDDSQLPKDRFSAERLKGVDSTLKIQPAKLEDSAVYLCASSPTWGDSNEKLFFGSGTQLSVL.

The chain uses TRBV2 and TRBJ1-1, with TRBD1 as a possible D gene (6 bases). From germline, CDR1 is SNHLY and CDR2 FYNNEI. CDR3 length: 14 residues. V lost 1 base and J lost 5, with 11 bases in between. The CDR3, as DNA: TGTGCCAGCAGTGAAGGCGCAGGGGCGACTGAAGCTTTCTTT. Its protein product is CASSEGAGATEAFF.

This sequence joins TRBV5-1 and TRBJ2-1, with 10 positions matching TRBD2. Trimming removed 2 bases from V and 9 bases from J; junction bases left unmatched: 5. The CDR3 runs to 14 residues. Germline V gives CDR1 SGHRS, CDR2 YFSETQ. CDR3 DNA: TGCGCCAGCAGCTTCACTAGCGGGACCGGTGAGCAGTTCTTC. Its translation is CASSFTSGTGEQFF.

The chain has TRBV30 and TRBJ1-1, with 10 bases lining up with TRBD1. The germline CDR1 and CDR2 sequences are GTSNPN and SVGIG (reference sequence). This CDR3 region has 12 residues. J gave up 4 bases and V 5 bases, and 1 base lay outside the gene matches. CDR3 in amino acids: CAWGTGVTEAFF. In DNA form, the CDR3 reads TGTGCCTGGGGGACAGGGGTCACTGAAGCTTTCTTT.

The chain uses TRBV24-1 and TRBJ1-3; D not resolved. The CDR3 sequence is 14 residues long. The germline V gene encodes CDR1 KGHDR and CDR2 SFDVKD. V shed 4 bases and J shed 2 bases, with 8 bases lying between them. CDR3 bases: TGTGCCACCAGTGACGGGTCTCCTGGAAACACCATATATTTT. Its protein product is CATSDGSPGNTIYF.

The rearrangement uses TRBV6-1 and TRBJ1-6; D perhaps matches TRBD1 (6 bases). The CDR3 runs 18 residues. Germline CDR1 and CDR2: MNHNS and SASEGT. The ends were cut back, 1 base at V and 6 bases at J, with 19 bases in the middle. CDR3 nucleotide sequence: TGTGCCAGCAGTGAAGTTGTGAGCAGGGGAGGGCCTAATTCACCCCTCCACTTT. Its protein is CASSEVVSRGGPNSPLHF.

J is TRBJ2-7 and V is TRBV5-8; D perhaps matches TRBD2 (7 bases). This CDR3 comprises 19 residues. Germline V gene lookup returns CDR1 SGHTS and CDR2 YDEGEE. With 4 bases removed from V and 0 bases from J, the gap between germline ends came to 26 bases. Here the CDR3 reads CASSINWGGYRALSYEQYF. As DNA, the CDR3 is TGTGCCAGCAGCATCAATTGGGGGGGCTACAGGGCCCTCTCCTACGAGCAGTACTTC.

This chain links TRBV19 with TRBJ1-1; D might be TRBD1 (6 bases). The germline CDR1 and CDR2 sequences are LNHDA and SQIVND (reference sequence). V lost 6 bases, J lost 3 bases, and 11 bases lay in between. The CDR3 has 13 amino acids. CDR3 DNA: TGTGCCAGTAGAACCACAGGGTACACTGAAGCTTTCTTT. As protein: CASRTTGYTEAFF.

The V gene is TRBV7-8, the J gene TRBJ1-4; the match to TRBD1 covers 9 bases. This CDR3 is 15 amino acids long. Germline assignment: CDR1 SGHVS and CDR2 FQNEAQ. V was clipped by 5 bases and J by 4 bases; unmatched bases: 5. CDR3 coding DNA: TGTGCCAGCAGCCTAAGGACAGGGGATAATGAAAAACTGTTTTTT. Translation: CASSLRTGDNEKLFF.

CDR3: CASSLPHSGLLYGYTF. CDR3 sequence (DNA): TGTGCCAGCAGCCTGCCCCATTCGGGACTCTTATATGGCTACACCTTC. The chain links TRBV13 to TRBJ1-2, with TRBD1 as a possible D gene (5 bases). This CDR3 is built from 16 residues. Germline V lookup: CDR1 PRHDT, CDR2 FYEKMQ (reference sequence). Trimming removed 5 bases from V and 5 bases from J, with 21 bases in between.

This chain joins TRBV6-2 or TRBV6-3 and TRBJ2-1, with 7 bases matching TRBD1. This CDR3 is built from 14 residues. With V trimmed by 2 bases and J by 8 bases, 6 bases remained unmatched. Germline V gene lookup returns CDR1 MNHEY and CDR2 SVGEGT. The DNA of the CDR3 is TGTGCCAGCAGTTACGAGGGGGCCCAGTATGAGCAGTTCTTC. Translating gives CASSYEGAQYEQFF.

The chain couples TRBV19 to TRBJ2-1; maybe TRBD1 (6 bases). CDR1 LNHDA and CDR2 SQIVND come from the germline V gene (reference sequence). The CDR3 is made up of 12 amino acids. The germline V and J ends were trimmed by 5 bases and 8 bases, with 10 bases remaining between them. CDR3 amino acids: CASSGRGDEQFF. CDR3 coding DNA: TGTGCCAGTAGTGGCAGGGGAGATGAGCAGTTCTTC.